The 5 T cell receptor beta chains given below trace back to one sample, sequenced in a study of blood T cell repertoires in COVID-19. Sequenced by immunoSEQ multiplex PCR; TCRdb stores in-frame clones only, minus some. The sample has 90,000 to 110,000 clones, roughly 80% seen once. Input material: peripheral blood. The receptors stem from a woman aged 70-85 years with acute or convalescent COVID-19.

This clone was found once. The chain combines TRBV10-3 with TRBJ1-1; no reliable D call. CDR1 is ENHRY and CDR2 is SYGVKD in the germline V gene. CDR3 size: 15 residues. Trimming cost V 0 bases and J 1 base, with 9 bases left between them. In DNA form, the CDR3 reads TGTGCCATCAGTGAGTCCCCGACTGGGAACACTGAAGCTTTCTTT. Its protein is CAISESPTGNTEAFF.

The rearrangement joins TRBV5-1 to TRBJ2-3, with 11 positions matching TRBD2. CDR1 and CDR2 from the germline V gene are SGHRS and YFSETQ. V shed 1 base and J 2 bases; nucleotides not matched to a gene: 6. The CDR3 runs to 17 residues. The CDR3 bases are TGCGCCAGCAGCTTGTTGGCTAGCGGGGGGAACACAGATACGCAGTATTTT. Its protein product is CASSLLASGGNTDTQYF.

This chain joins TRBV19 and TRBJ1-2; TRBD1 aligns across 7 bases. Germline V gene lookup returns CDR1 LNHDA and CDR2 SQIVND (reference sequence). This CDR3 contains 15 residues. The J segment lost 2 bases and the V segment lost 7 bases, leaving 10 bases of the junction unmatched. As DNA, the CDR3 is TGTGCCAGTAATCCTCCGGGACAGAGAAACTATGGCTACACCTTC. This gives the protein CASNPPGQRNYGYTF.

The chain employs TRBV6-2 or TRBV6-3 and TRBJ2-1, with 9 bases matching TRBD1. J was trimmed by 2 bases and V by 4 bases; bases with no gene match: 6. In germline, CDR1 is MNHEY, CDR2 SVGEGT. The CDR3 length is 16 residues. The CDR3 sequence: CASSLDRGITYNEQFF. CDR3 coding DNA: TGTGCCAGCAGTTTGGACAGGGGAATAACCTACAATGAGCAGTTCTTC.

This clone has only one observation. The CDR3 region has the DNA TGTGCCAGCAGCGAGGGGGCCTGGAGCAATCAGCCCCAGCATTTT. This translates into CASSEGAWSNQPQHF. The chain recombines TRBV3-1 (or the pseudogene TRBV3-2) with TRBJ1-5; 7 bases align to TRBD1. Germline V gene data show CDR1 as LGHDT and CDR2 as YNNKEL (reference sequence). The CDR3 spans 15 residues. After removal of 5 bases from V and 1 base from J, the junction contained 5 bases not matched to a gene.